The 9 T cell receptor beta chains in this list originate from one sample, sequenced in a study of T-cell reconstitution after alpha-beta-depleted transplantation in children. Using unique molecular identifiers, the investigators prepared the TCRbeta library. TCRdb re-derived calls from the PCR reads in MiXCR, one entry per CDR3 protein. The sample shows 220,000 or so distinct CDR3 sequences, around 7.5% of them seen only once. The sample in question was PBMCs, mostly from graft donor cells, obtained 180 days after TCRalphabeta/CD19-depleted stem cell transplant. Source of these receptors: a male patient younger than 18 who had a stem cell transplant for acute lymphoblastic leukemia, so the T cells may come from the graft donor.

The rearrangement joins TRBV9 to TRBJ2-2; 8 positions agree with TRBD2. V was clipped by 6 bases and J by 6 bases; unmatched bases: 10. The CDR3 runs to 15 residues. Germline assignment: CDR1 SGDLS and CDR2 YYNGEE. The CDR3: CASTPTGGDAGELFF. CDR3 bases: TGTGCCAGCACCCCGACCGGGGGGGATGCCGGGGAGCTGTTTTTT.

There are a few counts of this clonotype. The rearrangement links TRBV9 to TRBJ2-2, with D unclear. CDR1 is SGDLS, CDR2 YYNGEE, per germline. This CDR3 spans 11 amino acids. Between the trimmed V and J ends, which lost 0 bases and 10 bases, there was a span of 4 bases. The CDR3 nucleotides read TGTGCCAGCAGCGTAGGCCCGGAGCTGTTTTTT. Encoded protein: CASSVGPELFF.

A few counts support this clonotype. A much bigger clone sits one base away, suggesting this may be a read error. The gene calls are TRBV7-2 and TRBJ1-1; D is unclear. The CDR3 consists of 13 residues. V was pared by 2 bases and J by 2 bases, with 6 bases between. Germline V gene lookup returns CDR1 SGHTA and CDR2 FQGNSA. The CDR3 sequence: CASSLQDNTEAFF. CDR3 nucleotides: TGTGCCAGCAGCTTACAGGACAACACTGAAGCTTTCTTT.

The sample holds many counts of this clonotype. The chain employs TRBV7-6 and TRBJ1-1; D perhaps matches TRBD1 (6 bases). Trimming shortened V by 6 bases and J by 4 bases, and 12 bases separated the two germline ends. The V gene's germline CDR1 is SGHVS and CDR2 FNYEAQ. The CDR3 has 13 residues. The DNA for the CDR3 is TGTGCCAGCAGTTTGACACAGGGCACTGAAGCTTTCTTT. Its protein is CASSLTQGTEAFF. The whole variable domain, filled in from reference TRBV7-6 and TRBJ1-1, reads GAGVSQSPRYKVTKRGQDVALRCDPISGHVSLYWYRQALGQGPEFLTYFNYEAQQDKSGLPNDRFSAERPEGSISTLTIQRTEQRDSAMYRCASSLTQGTEAFFGQGTRLTVV.

There are many counts of this clonotype. This rearrangement joins TRBV29-1 to TRBJ2-7, with a weak D call TRBD1 (5 bases). The CDR3 covers 12 residues. From germline, CDR1 is SQVTM and CDR2 ANQGSEA. V was cut by 3 bases and J by 3 bases, with 9 bases left in between. CDR3 DNA: TGCAGCGTTGAGGAAAGGGGCTACGAGCAGTACTTC. It codes for CSVEERGYEQYF.

Many counts were recorded for this clonotype. This chain uses TRBV4-3 with TRBJ1-6; weak D call: TRBD1 (6 bases). Germline CDR1 LGHNA, CDR2 YSLEER. CDR3 length: 20 amino acids. V lost 0 bases and J lost 0, with 18 bases in between. CDR3 region: CASSQDRGGGPRSYNSPLHF. In nucleotides, the CDR3 is TGCGCCAGCAGCCAAGATCGGGGCGGGGGCCCGCGCTCCTATAATTCACCCCTCCACTTT.

This clonotype appeared many times. The chain couples TRBV19 to TRBJ2-3; D unresolved. This CDR3 is built from 13 residues. CDR1 is LNHDA and CDR2 is SQIVND in the germline V gene (reference sequence). The V end lost 4 bases, the J end lost 6 bases, and 11 bases lay between the germline ends. The chain's CDR3 is CASSSEALDTQYF. Here the CDR3 DNA reads TGTGCCAGTAGTAGTGAGGCTTTGGATACGCAGTATTTT.

In its sample, this clonotype was seen many times. V and J are TRBV6-1 and TRBJ1-6; D uncertain. The CDR3 length is 11 residues. V was pared by 6 bases and J by 6 bases, with 3 bases between. Looked up from germline, CDR1 is MNHNS and CDR2 is SASEGT. The CDR3 protein is CASRANSPLHF. The CDR3 nucleotides are TGTGCCAGCAGAGCTAATTCACCCCTCCACTTT.

This clonotype was seen a few times. The V gene is TRBV6-5, the J gene TRBJ2-7, with TRBD2 identical over 10 bases. Germline V gives CDR1 MNHEY, CDR2 SVGAGI. J lost 5 bases, V lost 2 bases, and 9 bases had no gene match. The CDR3 is 16 amino acids. The CDR3 nucleotides read TGTGCCAGCAGTTACGTGGCTAGCGGGAGAACCGACGAGCAGTACTTC. Its protein is CASSYVASGRTDEQYF.